These T cell receptor beta chains were read from a single sample in a study of T-cell reconstitution after alpha-beta-depleted transplantation in children. TCRdb passed the PCR reads through MiXCR, listing each CDR3 protein once. Here the sample spans more than 450,000 distinct CDR3 sequences, around 17% being singletons. Source: PBMCs from the stem cell graft donor, taken from the stem cell graft. These receptors were collected from a human donor who donated a stem cell graft to a child with acute lymphoblastic leukemia. Both conserved end residues are part of each CDR3. D genes are given only for firm matches. Size is omitted from some rows. Given values are once, few, many or a class for expanded clones.

TRBV11-1	TRBD2	.	TRBJ2-3	TGTGCCAGCAGCCCCCCCCAGCGGGAGACAGATACGCAGTATTTT	CASSPPQRETDTQYF
TRBV7-6	.	few	TRBJ2-2	TGTGCCAGCAGTCCGAACCCTAGCGCTAACACCGGGGAGCTGTTTTTT	CASSPNPSANTGELFF
TRBV9	TRBD2	.	TRBJ2-3	TGTGCCAGCAGCAAAACTAGCGGGAGGGCCGGGGATACGCAGTATTTT	CASSKTSGRAGDTQYF
TRBV2	TRBD1	few	TRBJ2-2	TGTGCCAGCAGCGGACAGGGGGCGAACACCGGGGAGCTGTTTTTT	CASSGQGANTGELFF
TRBV5-1	.	.	TRBJ2-3	TGCGCCAGCAGCTTGGCCTCGCTCGGGGTTCTGACTACAGATACGCAGTATTTT	CASSLASLGVLTTDTQYF
TRBV20-1	TRBD2	.	TRBJ2-7	TGCAGTGCTAGAGACTTTAGCGGGAAATACTACGAGCAGTACTTC	CSARDFSGKYYEQYF
TRBV6-5	.	few	TRBJ2-1	TGTGCCAGCAGTTACGGGCGGCCCGGTGAGCAGTTCTTC	CASSYGRPGEQFF
TRBV29-1	TRBD1	.	TRBJ2-7	TGCAGCGTAGGGGGACAGGGGGCAACGTACGAGCAGTACTTC	CSVGGQGATYEQYF
TRBV2	.	.	TRBJ2-2	TGTGCCAGCAGTGATCGGAAACAGACTCCTTACACCGGGGAGCTGTTTTTT	CASSDRKQTPYTGELFF
TRBV27	.	few	TRBJ2-1	TGTGCCAGCAGTCCCATAGACAGTTACAATGAGCAGTTCTTC	CASSPIDSYNEQFF
TRBV20-1	TRBD2	.	TRBJ2-3	TGCAGTGCGACTTTGGAGGGACTAGCGGGAGGCGCAGATACGCAGTATTTT	CSATLEGLAGGADTQYF
TRBV15	.	few	TRBJ2-7	TGTGCCACCAGCAGGATAGATTACGAGAGAGAGCAGTACTTC	CATSRIDYEREQYF
TRBV13	.	.	TRBJ1-1	TGTGCCAGCAGCCCTACCCGGGGACCCCAAAGAGAGTCGAACACTGAAGCTTTCTTT	CASSPTRGPQRESNTEAFF
TRBV15	.	.	TRBJ2-3	TGTGCCACCAGCAGAGATCACGGGATAAGCACAGATACGCAGTATTTT	CATSRDHGISTDTQYF
TRBV5-4	.	few	TRBJ2-3	TGTGCCAGCAGCTTGCGGGGACTTGAGCGGTCCAGCACAGATACGCAGTATTTT	CASSLRGLERSSTDTQYF
TRBV7-8	.	.	TRBJ1-3	TGTGCCAGCAGCCTAAGGGCAGGAAACACCATATATTTT	CASSLRAGNTIYF
TRBV10-1	.	.	TRBJ2-2	TGCGCCAGCAGGGGAAAGGACACCGGGGAGCTGTTTTTT	CASRGKDTGELFF
TRBV4-1	.	.	TRBJ2-2	TGCGCCAGCAGCCAAGTGAGGGCCTCTAACACCGGGGAGCTGTTTTTT	CASSQVRASNTGELFF
TRBV5-1	TRBD1	.	TRBJ1-2	TGCGCCAGCAGCCGAACTATCGGGACAGGCTATGGCTACACCTTC	CASSRTIGTGYGYTF
TRBV11-2	.	few	TRBJ1-2	TGTGCCAGCAGCCGTCTAAGATCGGACAGTAACTATGGCTACACCTTC	CASSRLRSDSNYGYTF
TRBV9	.	few	TRBJ2-2	TGTGCCAGCAGCGCACGCATAGCGGACACCGGGGAGCTGTTTTTT	CASSARIADTGELFF
TRBV3-1	TRBD2	few	TRBJ2-1	TGTGCCAGCAGCCCTAGAGCGGGAGGGCCCAGTGAGCAGTTCTTC	CASSPRAGGPSEQFF
TRBV5-4	TRBD2	.	TRBJ2-7	TGTGCCAGCAGCTTCGGGGGACTAGCGAGATCCTACGAGCAGTACTTC	CASSFGGLARSYEQYF
TRBV20-1	.	.	TRBJ2-1	TGCAGTGCTAGGTTTGTGGGCCGAAATAATGAGCAGTTCTTC	CSARFVGRNNEQFF
TRBV5-5	.	few	TRBJ1-5	TGTGCCAGCAGCTTGGCCCAGGGCGACCAGCCCCAGCATTTT	CASSLAQGDQPQHF
TRBV29-1	.	few	TRBJ2-1	TGCAGCGTCGGGTTCAATGAGCAGTTCTTC	CSVGFNEQFF
TRBV20-1	TRBD2	.	TRBJ2-1	TGCAGTGCTAGAGGTGGCTTTGGGGGAGCGGGAGTTGCCAATGAGCAGTTCTTC	CSARGGFGGAGVANEQFF
TRBV27	TRBD1	few	TRBJ1-6	TGTGCCAGCAGGAAGGACAGGGTCGATAATTCACCCCTCCACTTT	CASRKDRVDNSPLHF
TRBV5-1	TRBD1	.	TRBJ1-2	TGCGCCAGCAGCTTGGGGGACAGGGTCTATGGCTACACCTTC	CASSLGDRVYGYTF
TRBV12-3/TRBV12-4	TRBD1	few	TRBJ2-1	TGTGCCAGCAGTTTAGGGGGGACAGGGAGCTCCTACAATGAGCAGTTCTTC	CASSLGGTGSSYNEQFF
TRBV5-1	.	.	TRBJ2-3	TGCGCCAGCAGCTTGGAAGGTCGCCTACCCACAGATACGCAGTATTTT	CASSLEGRLPTDTQYF
TRBV7-8	TRBD2	.	TRBJ2-1	TGTGCCAGCAGCTTAGCCCGACTAGCGGGAACTAGAAATGAGCAGTTCTTC	CASSLARLAGTRNEQFF
TRBV11-2	.	.	TRBJ2-5	TGTGCCAGCAGCTTAGTAGTAGGGGGGCAAGAGACCCAGTACTTC	CASSLVVGGQETQYF
TRBV5-1	TRBD1	few	TRBJ2-5	TGCGCCAGCAGCTCCCCAGGGGGCACAGAGACCCAGTACTTC	CASSSPGGTETQYF
TRBV29-1	.	few	TRBJ1-3	TGCAGCGCTAGGGTATCCGGAAACACCATATATTTT	CSARVSGNTIYF
TRBV6-5	TRBD1	few	TRBJ1-1	TGTGCCAGCAGTTACCCGACAGGGGCGGGAACTGAAGCTTTCTTT	CASSYPTGAGTEAFF
TRBV25-1	.	.	TRBJ1-5	TGTGCCAGCAGTGAAGGTCCGGATCATAGCAATCAGCCCAAGCATTTT	CASSEGPDHSNQPKHF
TRBV7-3	.	.	TRBJ2-1	TGTGCCAGCAGCTTAAGTCACGGGCACAATGAGCAGTTCTTC	CASSLSHGHNEQFF
TRBV27	.	few	TRBJ2-2	TGTGCCAGCAGTTCGGTCCCCACGGGGGAGCTGTTTTTT	CASSSVPTGELFF
TRBV4-1	.	.	TRBJ2-1	TGCGCCAGCAGCCAAGTAGTGGACTTTAACGATGAGCAGTTCTTC	CASSQVVDFNDEQFF
TRBV11-1	.	.	TRBJ1-1	TGTGCCAGCAGCTTTAGGGTCACCGCTGAGGCTTTCTTT	CASSFRVTAEAFF
TRBV20-1	TRBD2	.	TRBJ2-7	TGCAGTGCTACATTCCTGAGCGGGAGGTCCTACGAGCAGTACTTC	CSATFLSGRSYEQYF
TRBV24-1	.	.	TRBJ1-1	TGTGCCACCAGTGACACCGACCCGAACACTGAAGCTTTCTTT	CATSDTDPNTEAFF
TRBV20-1	.	.	TRBJ2-5	TGCAGTGAAGCTAGGGGGGAAAGGGGAGAGACCCAGTACTTC	CSEARGERGETQYF
TRBV12-3/TRBV12-4	.	.	TRBJ2-7	TGTGCCAGCAGTTTAAACTACTACTACGAGCAGTACTTC	CASSLNYYYEQYF
TRBV6-2/TRBV6-3	.	.	TRBJ1-4	TGTGCCAGCAGACCCCCGGACGGAGGTAATGAAAAACTGTTTTTT	CASRPPDGGNEKLFF
TRBV15	TRBD2	.	TRBJ2-1	TGTGCCACCAGCAGAGATCCGACTAGCGGGAGGTCGATGCCCTACAATGAGCAGTTCTTC	CATSRDPTSGRSMPYNEQFF
TRBV20-1	.	few	TRBJ1-4	TGCAGTGCTAGGGACTTCGGGCTCCGCAGGGAAAAACTGTTTTTT	CSARDFGLRREKLFF
TRBV6-1	TRBD2	.	TRBJ2-1	TGTGCCAGCAGTAATACTGCGGGAGGGCCCTCCAATGAGCAGTTCTTC	CASSNTAGGPSNEQFF
TRBV5-1	.	.	TRBJ2-1	TGCGCCAGCAGCCCAGGGTTTGGGACTCTCTACAATGAGCAGTTCTTC	CASSPGFGTLYNEQFF
TRBV5-5	.	.	TRBJ2-2	TGTGCCAGCAGCCAAGGGGGTGGGCTGTTTTTT	CASSQGGGLFF
TRBV5-1	.	many	TRBJ2-1	TGCGCCAGCAGCAGCAACTTCTACAATGAGCAGTTCTTC	CASSSNFYNEQFF
TRBV4-2	.	.	TRBJ2-1	TGTGCCAGCAGCCCAATAATCCTAGCCGGATACTCCTACAATGAGCAGTTCTTC	CASSPIILAGYSYNEQFF
TRBV7-9	TRBD2	.	TRBJ2-1	TGTGCCAGCAGCCCAAGCCTCGGACTAGCGGTAAATGAGCAGTTCTTC	CASSPSLGLAVNEQFF
TRBV5-1	TRBD1	.	TRBJ1-1	TGCGCCAGCAGCCCGGGACAGCGCCCGAACACTGAAGCTTTCTTT	CASSPGQRPNTEAFF
TRBV29-1	TRBD2	.	TRBJ2-1	TGCAGCGACGGGACTAGCGGGGACAATGAGCAGTTCTTC	CSDGTSGDNEQFF
TRBV25-1	.	.	TRBJ2-1	TGTGCCAGCAGTGGAAGTGGAGGGGCCTACAATGAGCAGTTCTTC	CASSGSGGAYNEQFF
TRBV7-9	.	.	TRBJ1-2	TGTGCCAGCAGCCCGGGGGGCTACACCTTC	CASSPGGYTF